This T cell receptor beta chain was recovered during a study of PD-1 blockade in classical Hodgkin lymphoma. Whole-study context: Patients in the cohort were put on intravenous nivolumab, 3 mg/kg every 2 weeks. Study-wide findings and caveats: After ASCT, patients who started nivolumab under 1 year later were excluded. Baseline TCR diversity was reportedly lower in newly diagnosed patients than in healthy donors. It was reported as lower still in relapsed/refractory patients. Patients with a complete response exhibited baseline diversity comparable to newly diagnosed patients.

Time point here: cycle 4 day 1 (C4D1), after 5 to 7 weeks of nivolumab. Autologous stem cell transplantation was followed by relapse in every patient, and brentuximab vedotin exposure varied. A note on this clone: Its target is unknown.

Sequenced by immunoSEQ multiplex PCR; TCRdb stores in-frame clones only, minus some. The sample consists of 45,000 or so clones, about 77% of them appearing once. V shed 4 bases and J shed 5 bases, with 16 bases lying between them. The germline V gene has CDR1 SGHRS and CDR2 YFSETQ. The CDR3 spans 14 residues. Sequencing used peripheral blood mononuclear cells (PBMCs), obtained before the fourth cycle of nivolumab. The source is a human donor with classical Hodgkin lymphoma. The chain employs TRBV5-1 and TRBJ2-7; D may match TRBD1 or TRBD2 (6 bases each). The CDR3 spells CASSPGPGANEQYF. CDR3 sequence (DNA): TGCGCCAGCAGCCCTGGGCCGGGGGCGAACGAGCAGTACTTC.